Below are 10 T cell receptor beta chains sequenced from a single sample in a study of shared clonotypes between healthy human individuals (dated by TCRdb to 2020 to 2022). The library was made by the immunoSEQ multiplex PCR assay. In TCRdb, the immuneACCESS table is reduced to in-frame sequences with V and J assigned. These tables do not hold every clone; where another copy was compared, an unresolved V gene accounts for under half, and the others remain unexplained. This sample comprises about half a million clones, around 85% of them detected only once. Of the sample, over 9.5% falls within the top ten clones. The sequenced sample consisted of PBMCs. These receptors came from a woman aged 40 to 55 in good health. Some clones in this sample may be carry-over from other donors' samples.

This clone was seen once. The rearrangement joins TRBV6-4 to TRBJ2-1; 7 bases fit TRBD2. The V segment lost 8 bases and the J segment 5 bases; nucleotides outside the gene matches: 9. Germline V gene data show CDR1 as MRHNA and CDR2 as SNTAGT. The CDR3 loop spans 14 amino acids. CDR3 in DNA: TGTGCCAGCCCCACTTGCGGGAGCCACAATGAGCAGTTCTTC. Amino acids: CASPTCGSHNEQFF.

The V and J genes are TRBV12-5 and TRBJ2-3, with D possibly being TRBD2 (5 bases). Trimming shortened V by 3 bases and J by 3 bases, and 10 bases separated the two germline ends. CDR1 is LGHNT, CDR2 FRNRAP, per germline. CDR3 length equals 14 residues. The DNA of the CDR3 is TGTGCTAGTGGTTTAGGGCTAGCAACAGATACGCAGTATTTT. Residues: CASGLGLATDTQYF.

V gene TRBV18 combines with J gene TRBJ1-2, with TRBD1 matching over 8 bases. Germline V CDR1 and CDR2: KGHSH, LQKENI. The CDR3 spans 15 residues. Trimming at V came to 2 bases and at J to 8 bases, leaving 10 bases not matched to a gene. The CDR3 DNA follows: TGTGCCAGCTCACCAGCGCAGGGGGCGGCTCCCGGCTACACCTTC. It translates to CASSPAQGAAPGYTF.

This rearrangement joins TRBV10-2 to TRBJ2-5; D possibly corresponds to TRBD1 (5 bases). This CDR3 is 15 amino acids long. Germline CDR1 WSHSY, CDR2 SAAADI. V shed 3 bases and J shed 2 bases, with 13 bases lying between them. DNA of the CDR3: TGCGCCAGCAGTGATTTTCGGCAGGGACAAGAGACCCAGTACTTC. It specifies CASSDFRQGQETQYF.

This clone was counted between two and nine times. The same CDR3 also results from other DNA sequences found in this sample. The V and J genes are TRBV5-1 and TRBJ2-5; D is unclear. Trimming removed 0 bases at V and 3 bases at J, with 6 bases between. The CDR3 covers 13 residues. CDR1 is SGHRS, CDR2 YFSETQ, per germline. CDR3 DNA: TGCGCCAGCAGCTTGGTTGGTAAAGAGACCCAGTACTTC. As protein: CASSLVGKETQYF. The variable domain in full, with the rest retrieved from reference TRBV5-1 and TRBJ2-5, is KAGVTQTPRYLIKTRGQQVTLSCSPISGHRSVSWYQQTPGQGLQFLFEYFSETQRNKGNFPGRFSGRQFSNSRSEMNVSTLELGDSALYLCASSLVGKETQYFGPGTRLLVL.

The V and J genes are TRBV7-9 and TRBJ1-1, with 9 bases matching TRBD1. With V trimmed by 5 bases and J by 4 bases, 8 bases remained unmatched. The CDR3 consists of 15 residues. Germline loops: CDR1 SEHNR, CDR2 FQNEAQ (reference sequence). The CDR3 nucleotides read TGTGCCAGCAGCCCGGGACAGGGTTCCGGCACTGAAGCTTTCTTT. This encodes CASSPGQGSGTEAFF.

This clone showed up just a few times. The genes are TRBV29-1 and TRBJ2-1; no firm D call. The germline CDR1 and CDR2 sequences are SQVTM and ANQGSEA. CDR3 length: 16 residues. The ends were cut back, 2 bases at V and 1 base at J, with 15 bases in the middle. The CDR3 protein is CSVESSGHISYNEQFF. The CDR3 DNA is TGCAGCGTTGAATCGAGTGGGCATATATCCTACAATGAGCAGTTCTTC.

DNA for the CDR3: TGTGCCTGGAGTACAGGACAGGCCAGCAATCAGCCCCAGCATTTT. It specifies CAWSTGQASNQPQHF. The chain carries TRBV30 and TRBJ1-5; 7 bases align to TRBD1. The trim removed 2 bases at V and 1 base at J, leaving 5 bases unmatched. CDR1 is GTSNPN, CDR2 SVGIG, per germline (reference sequence). CDR3 length: 15 residues. Full variable domain (rest looked up from reference TRBV30 and TRBJ1-5): SQTIHQWPATLVQPVGSPLSLECTVEGTSNPNLYWYRQAAGRGLQLLFYSVGIGQISSEVPQNLSASRPQDRQFILSSKKLLLSDSGFYLCAWSTGQASNQPQHFGDGTRLSIL.

About this clone itself: It differs at one base from a far larger clone, so likely a read error. This sample also contains other DNA sequences that code for the same CDR3. The chain combines TRBV6-1 with TRBJ2-7; 8 nucleotides align to TRBD1. Germline V gene data show CDR1 as MNHNS and CDR2 as SASEGT. J gave up 2 bases and V 6 bases, and 9 bases lay outside the gene matches. This CDR3 has 15 amino acids. CDR3 residues: CASSEQTGEAYEQYF. In DNA form, the CDR3 reads TGTGCCAGCAGCGAACAGACAGGGGAGGCCTACGAGCAGTACTTC.

This rearrangement joins TRBV7-3 to TRBJ2-3; 7 nucleotides agree with TRBD2. Germline trimming cut 3 bases from V and 4 bases from J; bases unmatched to any gene: 7. The CDR3 consists of 15 residues. CDR1 and CDR2 (germline): SGHTA, FQGTGA. CDR3 nucleotides: TGTGCCAGCAGCTTTTGGGGGGGTTCTCCAGATACGCAGTATTTT. Its protein is CASSFWGGSPDTQYF.